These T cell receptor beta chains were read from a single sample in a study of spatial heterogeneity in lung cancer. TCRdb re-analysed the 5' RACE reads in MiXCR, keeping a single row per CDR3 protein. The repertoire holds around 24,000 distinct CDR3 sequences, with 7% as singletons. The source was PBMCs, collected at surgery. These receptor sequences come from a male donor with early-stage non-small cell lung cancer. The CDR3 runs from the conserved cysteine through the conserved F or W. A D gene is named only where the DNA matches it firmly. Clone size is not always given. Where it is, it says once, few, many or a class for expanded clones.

CDR3nt: TGTGCCAGCAGTTTGGGGGGAATCTACACCTTC
CDR3aa: CASSLGGIYTF
v_gene: TRBV12-3/TRBV12-4
abundance: few
d_gene: NA
j_gene: TRBJ1-2

CDR3nt: TGCAGTGCTAGGGCATCAATCGAACAGCCCCAGCATTTT
CDR3aa: CSARASIEQPQHF
v_gene: TRBV20-1
abundance: many
d_gene: NA
j_gene: TRBJ1-5

CDR3nt: TGCAGTGCCCCACAGGGGTCACATAATTCACCCCTCCACTTT
CDR3aa: CSAPQGSHNSPLHF
v_gene: TRBV20-1
abundance: many
d_gene: TRBD1
j_gene: TRBJ1-6

CDR3nt: TGCGCCAGCAGCCAAGGGGAGGCAGATACGCAGTATTTT
CDR3aa: CASSQGEADTQYF
v_gene: TRBV4-3
abundance: NA
d_gene: NA
j_gene: TRBJ2-3

CDR3nt: TGTGCCAGCAGCCAATCCGTGGGCTCCTACAATGAGCAGTTCTTC
CDR3aa: CASSQSVGSYNEQFF
v_gene: TRBV3-1
abundance: few
d_gene: NA
j_gene: TRBJ2-1

CDR3nt: TGTGCCATCAGTGACAGCGACGCCCGTGGCTACACCTTC
CDR3aa: CAISDSDARGYTF
v_gene: TRBV10-3
abundance: many
d_gene: NA
j_gene: TRBJ1-2

CDR3nt: TGTGCCAGCATAGATTTAAACGAGCAGTACTTC
CDR3aa: CASIDLNEQYF
v_gene: TRBV28
abundance: many
d_gene: NA
j_gene: TRBJ2-7

CDR3nt: TGTGCCAGCTCAGTCCAACAATCGGCCGAGCAGTACTTC
CDR3aa: CASSVQQSAEQYF
v_gene: TRBV18
abundance: NA
d_gene: NA
j_gene: TRBJ2-7

CDR3nt: TGCAGCGTCTCCTTAGATAGTGGTACGCAGTATTTT
CDR3aa: CSVSLDSGTQYF
v_gene: TRBV29-1
abundance: many
d_gene: NA
j_gene: TRBJ2-3

CDR3nt: TGTGCCATCAAGGGCGACAGGGTTAGCACCGGGGAGCTGTTTTTT
CDR3aa: CAIKGDRVSTGELFF
v_gene: TRBV10-3
abundance: few
d_gene: TRBD1
j_gene: TRBJ2-2

CDR3nt: TGCGCCAGCAGCTTGACCCAAGGACTTTCCGAGCAGTACTTC
CDR3aa: CASSLTQGLSEQYF
v_gene: TRBV5-1
abundance: many
d_gene: NA
j_gene: TRBJ2-7

CDR3nt: TGTGCCATCAGCGTTACAGGGTTGAGAGAGCCCCAGCATTTT
CDR3aa: CAISVTGLREPQHF
v_gene: TRBV10-3
abundance: NA
d_gene: NA
j_gene: TRBJ1-5

CDR3nt: TGCAGTGCTAACGGGACTAGCGGGAGCGGGTCCTACGAGCAGTACTTC
CDR3aa: CSANGTSGSGSYEQYF
v_gene: TRBV20-1
abundance: few
d_gene: TRBD2
j_gene: TRBJ2-7

CDR3nt: TGCGCCAGCAGCAAAATAAGCGGGGGAAAGGAGACCCAGTACTTC
CDR3aa: CASSKISGGKETQYF
v_gene: TRBV5-1
abundance: many
d_gene: TRBD2
j_gene: TRBJ2-5

CDR3nt: TGTGCCTGGAGCAGGAGGTCTGCGCCAGATACGCAGTATTTT
CDR3aa: CAWSRRSAPDTQYF
v_gene: TRBV30
abundance: many
d_gene: NA
j_gene: TRBJ2-3

CDR3nt: TGTGCCAGCAGCAAAGCGGACCCCAGCACAGATACGCAGTATTTT
CDR3aa: CASSKADPSTDTQYF
v_gene: TRBV11-2
abundance: NA
d_gene: NA
j_gene: TRBJ2-3

CDR3nt: TGTGCCAGCAGTCCTCGGCGGGAAGGCACAGATACGCAGTATTTT
CDR3aa: CASSPRREGTDTQYF
v_gene: TRBV12-3/TRBV12-4
abundance: few
d_gene: NA
j_gene: TRBJ2-3

CDR3nt: TGTGCCTGGAGTGTATTGCTTTCCTATGGCTACACCTTC
CDR3aa: CAWSVLLSYGYTF
v_gene: TRBV30
abundance: NA
d_gene: NA
j_gene: TRBJ1-2

CDR3nt: TGTGCCAGCAGCGGGACAGATTATAATTCACCCCTCCACTTT
CDR3aa: CASSGTDYNSPLHF
v_gene: TRBV25-1
abundance: NA
d_gene: TRBD1
j_gene: TRBJ1-6

CDR3nt: TGCGCCAGCAGCCAATTTCGGGGTGATACGCAGTATTTT
CDR3aa: CASSQFRGDTQYF
v_gene: TRBV4-1
abundance: NA
d_gene: NA
j_gene: TRBJ2-3

CDR3nt: TGTGCCTGGAGTGGTCATAGAGGGAGCGAGACCCAGTACTTC
CDR3aa: CAWSGHRGSETQYF
v_gene: TRBV30
abundance: many
d_gene: NA
j_gene: TRBJ2-5

CDR3nt: TGTGCCACCAGTGAGGGGGTGAATGAGCAGTTCTTC
CDR3aa: CATSEGVNEQFF
v_gene: TRBV24-1
abundance: few
d_gene: NA
j_gene: TRBJ2-1

CDR3nt: TGCAGTGCTGCGACAGGGGGCGTCTATGGCTACACCTTC
CDR3aa: CSAATGGVYGYTF
v_gene: TRBV20-1
abundance: once
d_gene: TRBD1
j_gene: TRBJ1-2

CDR3nt: TGCAGTGCAAGGGGGACAGGGGGCGCAGAATATGGCTACACCTTC
CDR3aa: CSARGTGGAEYGYTF
v_gene: TRBV20-1
abundance: many
d_gene: TRBD1
j_gene: TRBJ1-2

CDR3nt: TGTGCCAGCAGCCCCGGGACTAGCGGGGTACAGGAGCAGTACTTC
CDR3aa: CASSPGTSGVQEQYF
v_gene: TRBV7-6
abundance: few
d_gene: TRBD2
j_gene: TRBJ2-7

CDR3nt: TGTGCCATCAGTGTGGATCGACCATACGAGCAGTTCTTC
CDR3aa: CAISVDRPYEQFF
v_gene: TRBV10-3
abundance: medium-sized
d_gene: NA
j_gene: TRBJ2-1

CDR3nt: TGTGCCAGCAGTTTTCGTGGGGGACTGAATGAAAAACTGTTTTTT
CDR3aa: CASSFRGGLNEKLFF
v_gene: TRBV28
abundance: many
d_gene: NA
j_gene: TRBJ1-4

CDR3nt: TGCAGTGCCCCCCACGTCCTGGCCTACTTGGCCGTCAATGAGCAGTTCTTC
CDR3aa: CSAPHVLAYLAVNEQFF
v_gene: TRBV20-1
abundance: many
d_gene: NA
j_gene: TRBJ2-1

CDR3nt: TGTGCCAGCAGTGCCAAACCCGGGACTAGCGGGAGGCCGAACAATGAGCAGTTCTTC
CDR3aa: CASSAKPGTSGRPNNEQFF
v_gene: TRBV6-4
abundance: many
d_gene: TRBD2
j_gene: TRBJ2-1

CDR3nt: TGCGCCAGCAGTTTACAGCCAGGCTCTGGAAACACCATATATTTT
CDR3aa: CASSLQPGSGNTIYF
v_gene: TRBV4-1
abundance: many
d_gene: NA
j_gene: TRBJ1-3

CDR3nt: TGCAGCGCCCTAACCCGGGCCGGGGAGCTGTTTTTT
CDR3aa: CSALTRAGELFF
v_gene: TRBV29-1
abundance: few
d_gene: NA
j_gene: TRBJ2-2

CDR3nt: TGCGCCAGCATGGATAAGGTCACTAACACCGGGGAGCTGTTTTTT
CDR3aa: CASMDKVTNTGELFF
v_gene: TRBV10-1
abundance: many
d_gene: NA
j_gene: TRBJ2-2